Presented here are 23 T cell receptor beta chains from one specimen sequenced in a study of blood T cell repertoires in COVID-19. Assay used: immunoSEQ multiplex PCR; TCRdb lists only in-frame clones, some missing. This sample has approximately 28,000 clones; around 90% occur once, and the top ten carry about 1.8%. Sequencing used peripheral blood. The receptors derive from a woman aged 60-70 years with active COVID-19.

J is TRBJ2-1 and V is TRBV6-5; no definite D call. Germline V CDR1 and CDR2: MNHEY, SVGAGI. This CDR3 has 13 residues. Trimming removed 4 bases from V and 7 bases from J, with 11 bases in between. The CDR3 DNA sequence: TGTGCCAGCAGTTCCTCGTCGGTAAATGAGCAGTTCTTC. Translation gives CASSSSSVNEQFF.

V gene TRBV10-3 combines with J gene TRBJ2-7; D may be TRBD2 (6 bases). Germline V gene data show CDR1 as ENHRY and CDR2 as SYGVKD. V was shortened by 0 bases and J by 4 bases, with 10 bases between the two germline ends. The CDR3 loop spans 14 amino acids. The CDR3 region is CAISESPGVYEQYF. The DNA for the CDR3 is TGTGCCATCAGTGAGTCGCCGGGAGTGTACGAGCAGTACTTC.

The chain is built from TRBV28 and TRBJ1-2, with TRBD1 identical over 10 bases. Trimming cost V 4 bases and J 7 bases; bases outside gene matches: 12. Germline CDR1 is MDHEN and CDR2 is SYDVKM. The length of the CDR3 is 16 residues. The CDR3 here is CASSSTRGQGVRGYTF. The DNA of the CDR3 is TGTGCCAGCAGTTCCACCCGAGGACAGGGGGTGCGTGGCTACACCTTC.

The chain recombines TRBV2 with TRBJ1-1, with D uncertain. The CDR3 is 13 amino acids. V lost 7 bases to trimming and J lost 2 bases, with 11 bases between them. Germline V gene sequence: CDR1 SNHLY, CDR2 FYNNEI. CDR3 sequence: CASIRQVNTEAFF. In nucleotides, the CDR3 is TGTGCCAGCATACGGCAGGTTAACACTGAAGCTTTCTTT.

The table lists this clone with a count of one. This chain links TRBV6-2 or TRBV6-3 with TRBJ1-5; TRBD1 is a possible D gene (6 bases). The CDR3 has 13 residues. The germline V gene encodes CDR1 MNHEY and CDR2 SVGEGT. V lost 5 bases and J 3 bases, leaving 8 bases between the germline ends. Here the CDR3 reads CASSGQLNQPQHF. Written as DNA, the CDR3 is TGTGCCAGCAGTGGACAGCTCAATCAGCCCCAGCATTTT.

The rearrangement joins TRBV12-3 or TRBV12-4 to TRBJ2-1; D is ambiguous. The CDR3 has 12 amino acids. V lost 3 bases and J lost 6, with 6 bases in between. The CDR3 DNA sequence: TGTGCCAGCAGTTTTAGCTTCAATGAGCAGTTCTTC. This sequence encodes CASSFSFNEQFF.

The chain links TRBV4-1 to TRBJ2-7; 7 bases map to TRBD1. The J segment lost 0 bases and the V segment lost 1 base, leaving 6 bases of the junction unmatched. The CDR3 is made up of 16 amino acids. The germline V gene has CDR1 MGHRA and CDR2 YSYEKL. CDR3 residues: CASSQGGQDISYEQYF. CDR3 sequence (DNA): TGCGCCAGCAGCCAAGGTGGACAGGACATCTCCTACGAGCAGTACTTC.

The chain links TRBV3-1 (or the pseudogene TRBV3-2) to TRBJ1-2, with unresolved D. This CDR3 contains 13 residues. V lost 1 base and J 10 bases, leaving 13 bases between the germline ends. The germline V gene has CDR1 LGHDT and CDR2 YNNKEL (reference sequence). Here the CDR3 reads CASSQVSETSYTF. CDR3 coding DNA: TGTGCCAGCAGCCAAGTGTCGGAGACCTCCTACACCTTC.

This clone appeared once. V and J are TRBV7-2 and TRBJ2-5; 7 bases line up with TRBD2. Per the germline V gene, CDR1 is SGHTA and CDR2 is FQGNSA. V shed 5 bases, J shed 3 bases, and the junction held 15 bases outside the gene matches. The length of the CDR3 is 17 residues. The CDR3 DNA sequence: TGTGCCAGCAGCCGGGGGAGGGGTGGCCTAACAGAAGAGACCCAGTACTTC. Protein: CASSRGRGGLTEETQYF.

The V and J genes are TRBV7-2 and TRBJ2-5; 13 bases match TRBD2. V shed 4 bases, J shed 2 bases, and the junction held 7 bases outside the gene matches. Germline V CDR1 and CDR2: SGHTA, FQGNSA. CDR3 length equals 17 residues. CDR3 amino acids: CASSSGLAGRRQETQYF. CDR3 nucleotide sequence: TGTGCCAGCAGCTCGGGACTAGCGGGAAGGAGGCAAGAGACCCAGTACTTC.

The chain combines TRBV7-9 with TRBJ2-7; D is perhaps TRBD1 (5 bases). Germline V gives CDR1 SEHNR, CDR2 FQNEAQ (reference sequence). Deletions cut 1 base from V and 6 bases from J, with 7 bases between. This CDR3 contains 12 residues. The CDR3 loop reads CASSLGGGEQYF. Written as DNA, the CDR3 is TGTGCCAGCAGCTTAGGGGGCGGCGAGCAGTACTTC.

This chain connects TRBV19 to TRBJ2-1; 9 nucleotides line up with TRBD1. Germline CDR1 and CDR2: LNHDA and SQIVND (reference sequence). Trimming took 6 bases from V and 5 from J; bases not matched to a gene: 8. This CDR3 comprises 15 residues. The CDR3 sequence: CASSPGTGRNNEQFF. CDR3 nucleotide sequence: TGTGCCAGTAGCCCAGGGACAGGGAGGAACAATGAGCAGTTCTTC. Variable domain in full (rest from reference TRBV19 and TRBJ2-1): DGGITQSPKYLFRKEGQNVTLSCEQNLNHDAMYWYRQDPGQGLRLIYYSQIVNDFQKGDIAEGYSVSREKKESFPLTVTSAQKNPTAFYLCASSPGTGRNNEQFFGPGTRLTVL.

V gene TRBV11-2 combines with J gene TRBJ1-1; no reliable D call. CDR1 is SGHAT, CDR2 FQNNGV, per germline. V lost 5 bases to trimming and J lost 0 bases, with 13 bases between them. CDR3 size: 15 residues. The CDR3 spells CASSSRGQMNTEAFF. CDR3 nucleotides: TGTGCCAGCAGCAGCAGAGGGCAGATGAACACTGAAGCTTTCTTT. The variable domain in full, with the rest retrieved from reference TRBV11-2 and TRBJ1-1, is EAGVAQSPRYKIIEKRQSVAFWCNPISGHATLYWYQQILGQGPKLLIQFQNNGVVDDSQLPKDRFSAERLKGVDSTLKIQPAKLEDSAVYLCASSSRGQMNTEAFFGQGTRLTVV.

This clone was counted once. The chain has TRBV28 and TRBJ2-7, with 9 nucleotides matching TRBD1. V lost 3 bases, J lost 6 bases, and 6 bases stayed unmatched. This CDR3 has 14 amino acids. The V gene's germline CDR1 is MDHEN and CDR2 SYDVKM. The CDR3 is CASSFWTGVREQYF. Written as DNA, the CDR3 is TGTGCCAGCAGTTTCTGGACAGGGGTGCGCGAGCAGTACTTC.

V gene TRBV7-2 combines with J gene TRBJ1-2, with 8 bases that match TRBD1. J lost 8 bases, V lost 2 bases, and 7 bases had no gene match. CDR3 size: 14 residues. The V gene's germline CDR1 is SGHTA and CDR2 FQGNSA. Here the CDR3 reads CASSLSQGARGYTF. CDR3 nucleotide sequence: TGTGCCAGCAGCTTAAGCCAGGGGGCGCGGGGCTACACCTTC.

The sample holds a few counts of this clone. The V gene is TRBV2, the J gene TRBJ2-1; possibly TRBD1 for D (7 bases). Trimming shortened V by 4 bases and J by 3 bases, and 10 bases separated the two germline ends. Germline lookup yields CDR1 SNHLY and CDR2 FYNNEI. The CDR3 spans 14 residues. The CDR3 spells CASSGQGGYNEQFF. CDR3 sequence (DNA): TGTGCCAGCAGTGGGCAGGGGGGCTACAATGAGCAGTTCTTC.

The V and J genes are TRBV19 and TRBJ2-2; the match to TRBD2 covers 7 bases. The CDR3 runs 18 residues. Germline V gene data show CDR1 as LNHDA and CDR2 as SQIVND (reference sequence). Trimming took 3 bases from V and 2 from J; bases not matched to a gene: 12. CDR3 nucleotide sequence: TGTGCCAGTAGTATTGCGTTGTGGGTAGCGGGCAACACCGGGGAGCTGTTTTTT. The encoded protein is CASSIALWVAGNTGELFF.

The chain's CDR3 is CASSPWSTPEETQYF. CDR3 nucleotide sequence: TGTGCCAGCAGCCCATGGTCCACCCCAGAAGAGACCCAGTACTTC. The chain combines TRBV3-1 (or the pseudogene TRBV3-2) with TRBJ2-5, with D uncertain. CDR3 length: 15 residues. V was shortened by 4 bases and J by 3 bases, with 15 bases between the two germline ends. CDR1 and CDR2 from the germline V gene are LGHDT and YNNKEL (reference sequence).

The chain uses TRBV3-1 (or the pseudogene TRBV3-2) and TRBJ2-7, with D maybe TRBD2 (6 bases). The germline gives CDR1 LGHDT, CDR2 YNNKEL (reference sequence). Trimming removed 4 bases at V and 3 bases at J, with 13 bases between. The CDR3 totals 14 residues. Written as DNA, the CDR3 is TGTGCCAGCAGCCTCGGGAGCGAGAACTACGAGCAGTACTTC. Its protein is CASSLGSENYEQYF.

The chain links TRBV7-6 to TRBJ2-2; TRBD2 aligns across 7 bases. The V segment lost 3 bases and the J segment 1 base; nucleotides outside the gene matches: 2. Germline V gene data show CDR1 as SGHVS and CDR2 as FNYEAQ. There are 15 residues in the CDR3. CDR3 sequence: CASSFGGRNTGELFF. The CDR3 DNA is TGTGCCAGCAGCTTCGGCGGGAGGAACACCGGGGAGCTGTTTTTT.

The chain has TRBV23-1 and TRBJ1-2; D is unclear. TRBV23-1 is recorded as an ORF, its role being uncertain. The CDR3 runs 15 residues. V lost 5 bases, J lost 0 bases, and 13 bases lay in between. The CDR3 DNA reads as TGCGCCAGCAGTTCACGACAACCAGCTAACTATGGCTACACCTTC. This sequence encodes CASSSRQPANYGYTF.

The rearrangement links TRBV5-6 to TRBJ1-2; D call uncertain. CDR1 and CDR2 from the germline V gene are SGHDT and YYEEEE. V shed 0 bases and J shed 1 base, with 7 bases lying between them. The CDR3 loop spans 14 amino acids. CDR3 sequence: CASSLVASNYGYTF. CDR3 sequence (DNA): TGTGCCAGCAGCTTGGTTGCCAGTAACTATGGCTACACCTTC. Full variable domain (remainder filled in from reference TRBV5-6 and TRBJ1-2): DAGVTQSPTHLIKTRGQQVTLRCSPKSGHDTVSWYQQALGQGPQFIFQYYEEEERQRGNFPDRFSGHQFPNYSSELNVNALLLGDSALYLCASSLVASNYGYTFGSGTRLTVV.

The V gene is TRBV23-1, the J gene TRBJ2-7, with a possible D match to TRBD2 (5 bases). TRBV23-1 qualifies as an ORF whose function is uncertain. Trimming stripped 1 base from V and 3 bases from J, with 10 bases between. This CDR3 is 14 amino acids long. The CDR3 is CASSQWRQSYEQYF. The CDR3 bases are TGCGCCAGCAGTCAATGGAGGCAAAGCTACGAGCAGTACTTC.